The rows below give T cell receptor beta chains drawn from one sample of a study of control samples from healthy donors and cancer patients. Profiled with immunoSEQ multiplex PCR; TCRdb holds only in-frame clones, not every one. The repertoire holds 170,000 or so clones, with around 95% as singletons. The sequenced material came from blood. The receptors stem from a woman aged 40 to 50 in good health. Each CDR3 is given without its conserved first and last residue. A D gene is named only where the DNA matches it firmly.

TRBV9 | TRBD1 | ASSPIRQGVGIQY
TRBV10-2 | - | ASSESHRDQPQH
TRBV28 | - | ASSLSVFDPANYGYT
TRBV7-7 | - | ASSRTDSGNTIY
TRBV5-1 | TRBD1 | ASSLEGAGAEAF
TRBV5-1 | TRBD1 | ASSLAPEGAGGYT
TRBV15 | - | ATSRRTTGPSNYGYT
TRBV7-9 | TRBD1 | ASSTGTGAIEQY
TRBV19 | TRBD2 | ASSIGLAGGPRGDEQF
TRBV12-3/TRBV12-4 | - | ASSLGFNYGYT
TRBV21-1 | - | ASTRGRGPKYEQY
TRBV9 | - | ASSVDRLPTQYGYT
TRBV9 | TRBD1 | ASSVGPGTGGFYGYT
TRBV7-9 | - | ASSTASYEQY
TRBV28 | - | ASRPSGGGGYT
TRBV29-1 | - | SVEEILEASGNTIY
TRBV7-2 | TRBD1 | ASSLRNRGSSYGYT
TRBV5-6 | - | ASSFWGTSNQPQH
TRBV5-1 | - | ASSPIETRSTQY
TRBV5-4 | TRBD1 | ASSRDRVDSPLH
TRBV6-5 | - | ASTSAPQGIYGYT
TRBV27 | - | ASTPSGGENYGYT
TRBV5-1 | - | ASSLETGSYGYT